This record looks at one TCR beta chain sequence and its context. This clone's antigen is unknown. No much larger clonotype is one base removed from it; base qualities were not supplied. The sample belongs to a study of cytomegalovirus exposure and HLA in healthy donors (dated by TCRdb to about 2017). Regarding the study in general: In an earlier analysis of fewer than 750 of the donors, under 300 Gb of sequence data and 100 million or so unique TCR beta sequences from about 190 million T cells were reported. Roughly 300 gigabases of sequencing data and 78 million or so unique TCR sequences were included in an early release covering about 700 HLA-typed donors. Of the approximately 400 genotyped donors, approximately 81% were placed in the genetic ancestry cluster associated with self-reported Caucasian donors. The study aimed to test whether cataloging public T cell receptors could reveal signatures of past pathogen exposure. The T cell repertoires of 666 subjects were profiled by immunosequencing and related to cytomegalovirus serostatus. Besides the first cohort of around 700 subjects, a separate validation cohort made up of 90 to 150 different subjects was used. To predict cytomegalovirus infection status, the study brought together high-throughput TCR immunosequencing, statistical association of individual TCRs with disease status, and machine learning. A later analysis re-analyzed previously published TCR beta repertoires from 500 to 700 donors and added high-resolution HLA genotyping to study TCR occurrence patterns. In the later analysis, no new phenotypic data were used to find candidate immune exposures; instead, reliance was placed on TCR beta sequences and their occurrence across donors. In an earlier analysis of 500 to 650 of the donors, high-throughput TCR beta sequencing was used to judge whether each TCR beta V gene segment behaved as functional or pseudogenic. Donor age, sex, ethnicity and CMV serostatus were compiled together with the repertoire data. A later genetic analysis used genome-wide SNP genotypes for about 65% of the roughly 670 donors, treating that subset as a discovery cohort. All discovery cohort repertoires had been generated on a single sequencing platform. Both class I and class II loci were covered by HLA typing, at four-digit resolution. The number of typed donors differed by locus: about 620-630 for A, B, C, DRB1 and DQB1; approximately 520 for DQA1; about 600 for DPA1; and 400 to 480 for DPB1. Because of strong linkage in the cohort, four to six DR-DQ haplotypes were treated as single units for association and clustering. Among 350 to 400 genotyped donors of the cohort, an average of about 240,000 unique TCR beta nucleotide sequences were sequenced per donor, roughly 18% of them non-productive.

Preparation of the library involved the immunoSEQ multiplex PCR assay. For the multiplex PCR, a mixture combining 60 forward primers for TCR Vbeta segments and 13 reverse primers for TCR Jbeta segments was used. The CDR3 region of rearranged TCR beta genes was amplified from genomic DNA with a multiplex PCR assay. The Illumina HiSeq System was used to sequence the amplified TCR beta libraries as 87-base-pair reads. As for the original processing: A later analysis counted tens of millions of unique TCR beta chains across the 666 repertoires, and around 9.9 million of these chains were shared by at least two donors. Raw reads were error-corrected and collapsed into unique sequences with a nearest-neighbor algorithm that merged closely related sequences to remove PCR and sequencing errors. CDR3 sequences were aligned to IMGT reference sequences to assign V, D and J gene segments. For a sequence to be retained, at least a six-nucleotide match to both a V gene segment and a J gene segment was required. Rearrangements were classified as productive when the CDR3 lacked stop codons and remained in frame with V and J, and all other rearrangements were classified as non-productive. Following IMGT convention, CDR3 was defined as the stretch from the second conserved V-encoded cysteine up to the conserved J-encoded phenylalanine. In an earlier analysis of roughly 610 of the donors, sequences lacking an unambiguous match to a single V gene segment were excluded. In an earlier analysis of 587 of the donors, a V segment was called functional when productive rearrangements were above 56.7%, and segregating when the standard deviation between donors exceeded 5%. To diagnose cytomegalovirus status from the catalog of TCR beta chain sequences, a statistical classification framework was built. In a later analysis, V and J genes were assigned by comparing TCR nucleotide sequences against IMGT/GENE-DB human TR gene sequences. A later analysis assigned CDR3 sequences and most-parsimonious VDJ recombination scenarios with the TCRdist pipeline. In a later analysis, each TCR beta chain was defined by its CDR3 amino acid sequence together with its V-gene family, and reads lacking a unique V-gene family were excluded. A later analysis removed 550 to 700 highly shared, low-generation-probability nucleotide sequences to deal with suspected cross-contamination and a sequencing artifact. For each public chain, a later analysis derived a clonal expansion index from normalized ranks of inferred template counts within each repertoire. Generation probabilities in a later analysis came from a VDJ recombination model fitted to out-of-frame rearrangements, and those results were checked against IGoR. In a later analysis, TCR-TCR, TCR-HLA and TCR-CMV co-occurrence was scored with hypergeometric tests, and a repertoire-size bias correction was applied to TCR pairs. To estimate false discovery rates, a later analysis permuted the HLA or CMV assignments 20 times. A later analysis grouped co-occurring TCRs with DBSCAN, adding TCRdist sequence similarity when clustering within HLA-allele-positive subsets. Repertoires with fewer than 30,000 or more than 120,000 public chains were left out of co-occurrence clustering, as were five repertoires with anomalous nucleotide sharing. As stored in TCRdb, this immuneACCESS dataset retains in-frame rearrangements with V and J assigned. A fraction of the clones does not appear; measured against another copy, unresolved V genes explain less than half of the discrepancy, and the remainder lacks a known reason. V, J and clone size are those of that table, while D and trimming were read from the DNA. This sample comprises some 71,000 clones, 70% of them detected only once. Roughly 10% of the sample comes from the top ten.

In total, approximately 610 healthy bone marrow donors made up the cohort. At the time of sampling, all cohort members were nominally healthy, though unrecorded immune exposures were likely present. The donor was CMV seropositive and belonged to the group of a few hundred seropositive cohort members. Every donor gave a peripheral blood sample, and the peripheral blood mononuclear cells from that sample were used for TCR beta sequencing. Genomic DNA was extracted from the blood cell samples with the Qiagen DNeasy Blood Extraction Kit. The germline V gene sets CDR1 to SGHRS and CDR2 to YFSETQ. Measured from the cysteine to the phenylalanine, the CDR3 is 14 residues long. Only the CDR3 DNA stays, 42 bases, in frame from base 1. Trimming removed 4 bases from V and 2 bases from J; the gene matches leave 4 bases unexplained. Here is what the overall study found, with its caveats: The cohort was sequenced for TCR beta chains only, and without alpha or paired-chain data the features that could be detected were limited. A later analysis found that most CMV-associated TCR beta chains appeared HLA-restricted, with HLA associations seemingly driven largely by CMV exposure. In an earlier analysis of some 640 of the donors, most TCR beta V segments were observed in productive rearrangements about 87% or about 30% of the time, broadly matching IMGT annotations. Compared with equally common non-associated chains, HLA-associated TCR beta chains in a later analysis were more clonally expanded and had lower generation probabilities. A later analysis associated approximately 17,000 TCR beta sequences with specific HLA alleles at a false discovery rate of 0.05. Because the 87-base-pair reads could not distinguish some IMGT-functional V segments, including TRBV6-2 and TRBV6-3, those segments were excluded. Linkage disequilibrium might explain the correlated functional status among segregating V segments, but an unknown experimental factor could not be excluded. CMV serostatus was the only immune exposure information available for the cohort. A further reported finding was that TCR beta sequences accurately predicted the HLA-A and HLA-B alleles for most subjects in the first cohort. The presence/absence analyses assumed that sequencing depth was roughly uniform across donors, and that assumption may not be true. In a later analysis, several top co-occurrence clusters were reported to appear linked to parvovirus B19, influenza, CMV and Epstein-Barr virus. The earlier analysis of about 600 of the donors excluded 15 to 20 rarely observed V segments, including chromosome 9 orphons, because counts were too low. A later genetic analysis reported fewer N-insertions in productive TCRs among donors in an Asian-associated ancestry cluster than the roughly 700-donor mean. Assigning TCR associations to individual alleles was difficult when HLA alleles, especially DR and DQ, strongly co-occurred. A few of the identified cytomegalovirus-associated TCR beta chains were confirmed in vitro to be specific for cytomegalovirus antigens. Most TCR sequences were seen in very few donors, while some public TCRs were found in many individuals. The sequencing pipeline was judged likely to have produced a cluster of highly shared sequence variants as a technical artifact. The authors suggested that the approach could potentially be generalized to other disease states and immunological phenotypes. In a later genetic analysis, a missense DCLRE1C variant was associated with V-gene and J-gene trimming of TCR beta chains, and the association was replicated in an independent cohort. The study listed 164 TCR beta chains as associated with cytomegalovirus. A later analysis found that TCR association rates varied across HLA loci, with DRB1 alleles showing the most associated TCRs and HLA-C alleles the fewest. HLA typing was unavailable for some donors at each locus, so association tests used only the typed subset. The classifier was reported to diagnose cytomegalovirus status with high specificity and sensitivity in both the original and validation cohorts.

The TCR comes from a woman aged 45-65 years in good health and CMV-seropositive. Input material: PBMCs. The chain is assembled from TRBV5-1 and TRBJ2-5; the central 8 bases match TRBD1. The CDR3 region reads CASSSGQGQETQYF. The nucleotide sequence is given as TGCGCCAGCAGCAGCGGACAGGGACAAGAGACCCAGTACTTC.